This TCR beta chain derives from a study of T cells in Graves' hyperthyroidism and ophthalmopathy. This clonotype was counted at least ten times. TCR beta CDR3 region amplification was performed from RNA transcripts. An initial round of RT-PCR targeting the TCR CDR3 relied on the HTBI primer set. TCRdb recomputed calls from the multiplex PCR reads with MiXCR, one row per CDR3 protein. The sample carries about 640,000 distinct CDR3 sequences, roughly 20% recorded once. This TCR was sampled from a man in his thirties or forties with Graves' ophthalmopathy. Material: blood.

CDR3 residues: CASSFGPEAFF. DNA of the CDR3: TGTGCCAGCAGCTTTGGTCCTGAAGCTTTCTTT. The V gene is TRBV7-9, the J gene TRBJ1-1; no reliable D call. Trimming cost V 3 bases and J 6 bases, with 5 bases left between them. The germline V gene encodes CDR1 SEHNR and CDR2 FQNEAQ (reference sequence). The CDR3 has 11 residues.